Sequencing of this T cell receptor beta chain was carried out in a study of T cell responses to AZD1222 COVID-19 vaccine. V was trimmed by 3 bases and J by 0 bases, leaving 11 bases between them. The germline CDR1 and CDR2 sequences are MNHNS and SASEGT. This CDR3 region has 15 residues. Libraries were prepared by immunoSEQ multiplex PCR; TCRdb keeps only in-frame clonotypes and omits some of them. Of about 150,000 clones in the sample, more than 75% were seen once. The clonotype comes from an adult in good health. This chain uses TRBV6-1 with TRBJ1-1; no clear D. The material was peripheral blood, obtained on day 0 of AZD1222 vaccination. The CDR3 spells CASSDQAAMNTEAFF. For the CDR3, the DNA is TGTGCCAGCAGTGACCAGGCCGCCATGAACACTGAAGCTTTCTTT.